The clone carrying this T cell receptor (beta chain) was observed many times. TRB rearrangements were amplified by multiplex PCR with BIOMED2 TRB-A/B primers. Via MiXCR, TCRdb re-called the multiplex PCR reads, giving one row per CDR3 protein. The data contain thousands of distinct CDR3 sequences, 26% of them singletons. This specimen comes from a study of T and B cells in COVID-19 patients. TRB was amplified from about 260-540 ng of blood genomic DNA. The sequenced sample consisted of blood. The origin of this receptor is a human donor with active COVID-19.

CDR3 DNA: TGTGCCAGCAGTTTAGGACTGACCCCAGGGTCACCCCTCCACTTT. Its translation is CASSLGLTPGSPLHF. The chain is built from TRBV6-6 and TRBJ1-6; a weak D match, TRBD1 (5 bases). CDR3 length: 15 residues. The V and J ends lost 4 bases and 10 bases respectively, with 17 bases between them. Per germline, CDR1 MNHNY and CDR2 SVGAGI (reference sequence).